One TCR beta chain is described in this entry. Its cognate antigen is unknown. PBMCs were isolated at a quantity of at least 6.5 million per sample. The source of the sample is a study of blood T cells in healthy people across ages. Broader study findings: PBMC samples, being unsorted, prevented any conclusive comparison of naive and antigen-experienced cells.

Germline values: CDR1 SGHAT, CDR2 FQNNGV. The CDR3 sequence is 16 residues long. Sample-barcoded 5' priming and a J-beta primer mix drove a second PCR of about 6 to 11 cycles. TCRdb ran MiXCR on the 5' RACE reads and lists one entry per CDR3 protein. The sample lists over a million distinct CDR3 sequences; 42% were seen once. The genes are TRBV11-2 and TRBJ2-4, with a tentative D call TRBD1 (5 bases). Gene TRBJ2-7 matches the end of the DNA better, so the J call may be wrong. Input material: blood. This TCR was recovered from a woman aged 18-35 years in good health. CDR3 DNA: TGTGCCAGCAGCTTAGCAACAAGTCCAGGGCCCTACGAGCAGTACTTC. Translating gives CASSLATSPGPYEQYF.